This is a list of T cell receptor beta chains from one sample in a study of cytomegalovirus exposure and HLA in healthy donors. Libraries were prepared by immunoSEQ multiplex PCR; TCRdb keeps only in-frame clonotypes and omits some of them. The sample has more than 100,000 clones, roughly 74% seen once. Sequencing was performed on PBMCs. These TCRs come from a woman aged 50 to 65 in good health and CMV-seropositive. CDR3s include the opening cysteine and the closing phenylalanine or tryptophan. The D gene is left open where the match is weak. Some rows have no size entry. The others give once, few or many, or a class for an expanded clone.

clone_size: few; v_call: TRBV4-2; d_call: TRBD1; j_call: TRBJ1-1; cdr3_aa: CASSQYRGESEAFF; cdr3_nt: TGTGCCAGCAGCCAGTACAGGGGAGAGAGTGAAGCTTTCTTT
clone_size: .; v_call: TRBV6-1; d_call: TRBD1; j_call: TRBJ1-5; cdr3_aa: CASSDPGGNQPQHF; cdr3_nt: TGTGCCAGCAGTGACCCAGGGGGTAATCAGCCCCAGCATTTT
clone_size: .; v_call: TRBV7-9; d_call: TRBD1; j_call: TRBJ2-7; cdr3_aa: CASSPQGQATYEQYF; cdr3_nt: TGTGCCAGCAGCCCGCAGGGACAGGCAACCTACGAGCAGTACTTC
clone_size: .; v_call: TRBV7-9; d_call: .; j_call: TRBJ1-1; cdr3_aa: CASSPRGTTGDEAFF; cdr3_nt: TGTGCCAGCAGCCCCCGGGGGACGACGGGGGATGAAGCCTTCTTT
clone_size: few; v_call: TRBV18; d_call: TRBD2; j_call: TRBJ2-3; cdr3_aa: CASSLTGGGALTDTQYF; cdr3_nt: TGTGCCAGCTCACTCACCGGCGGGGGGGCTTTGACAGATACGCAGTATTTT
clone_size: .; v_call: TRBV4-2; d_call: .; j_call: TRBJ2-5; cdr3_aa: CASSQEGLAEETQYF; cdr3_nt: TGTGCCAGCAGCCAAGAAGGGCTAGCAGAAGAGACCCAGTACTTC
clone_size: .; v_call: TRBV2; d_call: .; j_call: TRBJ1-6; cdr3_aa: CASRDGVGGNSPLHF; cdr3_nt: TGTGCCAGCAGGGACGGTGTGGGGGGAAATTCACCCCTCCACTTT
clone_size: .; v_call: TRBV5-4; d_call: TRBD2; j_call: TRBJ2-1; cdr3_aa: CASMSGSYYNEQFF; cdr3_nt: TGTGCCAGCATGAGCGGGAGCTACTACAATGAGCAGTTCTTC
clone_size: .; v_call: TRBV5-6; d_call: TRBD1; j_call: TRBJ1-2; cdr3_aa: CASSPYGTGVLGGYTF; cdr3_nt: TGTGCCAGCAGCCCGTACGGGACAGGGGTTTTAGGTGGCTACACCTTC
clone_size: .; v_call: TRBV7-9; d_call: TRBD1; j_call: TRBJ2-5; cdr3_aa: CASSSQGQETQYF; cdr3_nt: TGTGCCAGCAGCTCACAGGGGCAAGAGACCCAGTACTTC
clone_size: .; v_call: TRBV18; d_call: TRBD1; j_call: TRBJ1-6; cdr3_aa: CASSPPSRQGDSPLHF; cdr3_nt: TGTGCCAGCTCACCACCTTCCCGACAGGGAGACTCACCCCTCCACTTT
clone_size: .; v_call: TRBV6-5; d_call: .; j_call: TRBJ2-3; cdr3_aa: CASSYTSGTDTQYF; cdr3_nt: TGTGCCAGCAGTTACACGTCAGGGACAGATACGCAGTATTTT
clone_size: .; v_call: TRBV10-3; d_call: .; j_call: TRBJ2-1; cdr3_aa: CAISGHTPDYNEQFF; cdr3_nt: TGTGCCATTTCGGGACATACCCCCGACTACAATGAGCAGTTCTTC
clone_size: .; v_call: TRBV20-1; d_call: .; j_call: TRBJ2-1; cdr3_aa: CSARDKNEQFF; cdr3_nt: TGCAGTGCTAGAGATAAAAATGAGCAGTTCTTC
clone_size: .; v_call: TRBV5-1; d_call: .; j_call: TRBJ2-7; cdr3_aa: CASSLTGTPSYEQYF; cdr3_nt: TGCGCCAGCAGCTTAACCGGGACACCTTCCTACGAGCAGTACTTC
clone_size: few; v_call: TRBV7-9; d_call: TRBD1; j_call: TRBJ1-5; cdr3_aa: CASSLAGGEEPQHF; cdr3_nt: TGTGCCAGCAGCTTAGCAGGGGGCGAGGAGCCCCAGCATTTT
clone_size: few; v_call: TRBV12-5; d_call: TRBD1; j_call: TRBJ2-1; cdr3_aa: CASGPDRGNEQFF; cdr3_nt: TGTGCTAGTGGTCCGGACAGGGGAAATGAGCAGTTCTTC
clone_size: .; v_call: TRBV6-6; d_call: .; j_call: TRBJ1-5; cdr3_aa: CASSYEGYQPQHF; cdr3_nt: TGTGCCAGCAGTTACGAGGGATATCAGCCCCAGCATTTT
clone_size: .; v_call: TRBV5-1; d_call: .; j_call: TRBJ1-1; cdr3_aa: CASSLVFSNTEAFF; cdr3_nt: TGCGCCAGCAGCTTGGTATTTTCGAACACTGAAGCTTTCTTT
clone_size: .; v_call: TRBV7-9; d_call: TRBD1; j_call: TRBJ2-6; cdr3_aa: CASPRRRDRVSGANVLTF; cdr3_nt: TGTGCCAGCCCCCGCCGCAGGGACAGGGTCTCTGGGGCCAACGTCCTGACTTTC
clone_size: .; v_call: TRBV28; d_call: TRBD1; j_call: TRBJ1-3; cdr3_aa: CASSPSAGDSGNTIYF; cdr3_nt: TGTGCCAGCAGTCCCAGCGCCGGGGACAGTGGAAACACCATATATTTT
clone_size: .; v_call: TRBV10-1; d_call: .; j_call: TRBJ1-5; cdr3_aa: CASMGGDRTQPQHF; cdr3_nt: TGCGCCAGCATGGGGGGGGATAGGACTCAGCCCCAGCATTTT
clone_size: few; v_call: TRBV7-6; d_call: TRBD1; j_call: TRBJ1-1; cdr3_aa: CASRGTGGTEAFF; cdr3_nt: TGTGCCAGCAGAGGGACAGGAGGTACTGAAGCTTTCTTT
clone_size: .; v_call: TRBV5-4; d_call: TRBD1; j_call: TRBJ1-1; cdr3_aa: CASSPGGGQINTEAFF; cdr3_nt: TGTGCCAGCAGCCCAGGAGGGGGACAGATAAACACTGAAGCTTTCTTT
clone_size: .; v_call: TRBV7-8; d_call: .; j_call: TRBJ1-6; cdr3_aa: CASSLVDTSNSPLHF; cdr3_nt: TGTGCCAGCAGCTTAGTGGACACTTCAAATTCACCCCTCCACTTT
clone_size: .; v_call: TRBV5-1; d_call: .; j_call: TRBJ2-3; cdr3_aa: CASSWRGEGTDTQYF; cdr3_nt: TGCGCCAGCAGCTGGCGCGGGGAAGGGACAGATACGCAGTATTTT
clone_size: few; v_call: TRBV7-7; d_call: TRBD1; j_call: TRBJ2-5; cdr3_aa: CASSLRTGVQETQYF; cdr3_nt: TGTGCTAGCAGCTTACGGACAGGGGTCCAAGAGACCCAGTACTTC
clone_size: .; v_call: TRBV4-3; d_call: TRBD1; j_call: TRBJ2-7; cdr3_aa: CASSRQGQGSYEQYF; cdr3_nt: TGCGCCAGCAGCCGCCAAGGACAGGGATCCTACGAGCAGTACTTC
clone_size: once; v_call: TRBV29-1; d_call: .; j_call: TRBJ1-1; cdr3_aa: CSVAWRSTEAFF; cdr3_nt: TGCAGCGTTGCTTGGAGAAGTACTGAAGCTTTCTTT
clone_size: .; v_call: TRBV6-4; d_call: TRBD1; j_call: TRBJ2-5; cdr3_aa: CASSSGTGRTQYF; cdr3_nt: TGTGCCAGCAGTTCCGGGACAGGGCGGACCCAGTACTTC
clone_size: .; v_call: TRBV9; d_call: .; j_call: TRBJ2-7; cdr3_aa: CASSERILPYEQYF; cdr3_nt: TGTGCCAGCAGCGAGCGGATCCTTCCCTACGAGCAGTACTTC
clone_size: .; v_call: TRBV19; d_call: .; j_call: TRBJ2-6; cdr3_aa: CASSITGVGGANVLTF; cdr3_nt: TGTGCCAGTAGTATCACCGGGGTCGGTGGGGCCAACGTCCTGACTTTC
clone_size: .; v_call: TRBV2; d_call: .; j_call: TRBJ2-5; cdr3_aa: CASHRGLGETQYF; cdr3_nt: TGTGCCAGCCATCGTGGACTCGGAGAGACCCAGTACTTC
clone_size: .; v_call: TRBV5-1; d_call: .; j_call: TRBJ1-2; cdr3_aa: CACRADTSVDGYTF; cdr3_nt: TGCGCCTGCCGGGCGGACACCTCCGTGGATGGCTACACCTTC
clone_size: .; v_call: TRBV7-9; d_call: .; j_call: TRBJ2-3; cdr3_aa: CASSPSLAGWGTDTQYF; cdr3_nt: TGTGCCAGCAGCCCTAGCCTGGCCGGGTGGGGCACAGATACGCAGTATTTT
clone_size: .; v_call: TRBV18; d_call: TRBD1; j_call: TRBJ1-5; cdr3_aa: CASSQSGTVNNQPQHF; cdr3_nt: TGTGCCAGCTCACAATCCGGGACAGTGAACAATCAGCCCCAGCATTTT
clone_size: .; v_call: TRBV5-1; d_call: TRBD1; j_call: TRBJ1-2; cdr3_aa: CASSFGTVNYGYTF; cdr3_nt: TGCGCCAGCAGCTTCGGGACAGTTAACTATGGCTACACCTTC
clone_size: .; v_call: TRBV29-1; d_call: .; j_call: TRBJ2-2; cdr3_aa: CSVGTGTGVTGELFF; cdr3_nt: TGCAGCGTTGGTACAGGGACGGGCGTAACCGGGGAGCTGTTTTTT
clone_size: .; v_call: TRBV10-3; d_call: TRBD2; j_call: TRBJ2-2; cdr3_aa: CAIRGEGRGTGELFF; cdr3_nt: TGTGCCATCAGGGGGGAGGGGAGGGGCACCGGGGAGCTGTTTTTT
clone_size: .; v_call: TRBV6-1; d_call: .; j_call: TRBJ1-2; cdr3_aa: CASSIEAGDGYTF; cdr3_nt: TGTGCCAGCAGTATCGAGGCGGGGGATGGCTACACCTTC
clone_size: .; v_call: TRBV15; d_call: .; j_call: TRBJ2-5; cdr3_aa: CATSSKRGGTGKKETQYF; cdr3_nt: TGTGCCACCAGCTCAAAACGGGGGGGGACAGGGAAGAAAGAGACCCAGTACTTC
clone_size: .; v_call: TRBV19; d_call: TRBD1; j_call: TRBJ1-1; cdr3_aa: CASSPFKAGTANTEAFF; cdr3_nt: TGTGCCAGTAGTCCTTTCAAAGCCGGGACAGCGAACACTGAAGCTTTCTTT
clone_size: .; v_call: TRBV5-1; d_call: TRBD1; j_call: TRBJ1-5; cdr3_aa: CASSLSGGAGQPQHF; cdr3_nt: TGCGCCAGCAGCTTATCAGGGGGCGCGGGTCAGCCCCAGCATTTT
clone_size: .; v_call: TRBV6-5; d_call: .; j_call: TRBJ1-2; cdr3_aa: CASTGNRDGYTF; cdr3_nt: TGTGCCAGCACGGGGAACCGAGATGGCTACACCTTC
clone_size: .; v_call: TRBV7-2; d_call: .; j_call: TRBJ1-1; cdr3_aa: CASSSGRVRTEAFF; cdr3_nt: TGTGCCAGCAGCTCCGGGCGGGTACGCACTGAAGCTTTCTTT
clone_size: .; v_call: TRBV6-9; d_call: TRBD1; j_call: TRBJ1-2; cdr3_aa: CASSYTGTAPLRAYGYTF; cdr3_nt: TGTGCCAGCAGTTATACGGGGACAGCCCCTCTAAGAGCCTATGGCTACACCTTC
clone_size: .; v_call: TRBV6-1; d_call: .; j_call: TRBJ2-6; cdr3_aa: CASRVQGANVLTF; cdr3_nt: TGTGCCAGCAGGGTACAGGGGGCCAACGTCCTGACTTTC
clone_size: few; v_call: TRBV19; d_call: TRBD1; j_call: TRBJ1-3; cdr3_aa: CASSKTGDSGNTIYF; cdr3_nt: TGTGCCAGTAGTAAGACAGGGGACTCTGGAAACACCATATATTTT
clone_size: .; v_call: TRBV27; d_call: .; j_call: TRBJ1-5; cdr3_aa: CASRAGVEPQHF; cdr3_nt: TGTGCCAGCAGAGCAGGGGTTGAGCCCCAGCATTTT
clone_size: .; v_call: TRBV4-1; d_call: TRBD2; j_call: TRBJ2-5; cdr3_aa: CASSQDGRGGQETQYF; cdr3_nt: TGCGCCAGCAGCCAAGATGGGCGGGGGGGCCAAGAGACCCAGTACTTC
clone_size: few; v_call: TRBV27; d_call: .; j_call: TRBJ1-5; cdr3_aa: CASSFYSNQPQHF; cdr3_nt: TGTGCCAGCAGTTTTTATAGCAATCAGCCCCAGCATTTT
clone_size: .; v_call: TRBV5-5; d_call: .; j_call: TRBJ2-3; cdr3_aa: CASSLTSTTDTQYF; cdr3_nt: TGTGCCAGCAGCTTGACTAGCACCACAGATACGCAGTATTTT
clone_size: .; v_call: TRBV29-1; d_call: .; j_call: TRBJ2-5; cdr3_aa: CSVGAMSQTQYF; cdr3_nt: TGCAGCGTTGGAGCTATGAGTCAGACCCAGTACTTC
clone_size: .; v_call: TRBV7-2; d_call: TRBD2; j_call: TRBJ2-5; cdr3_aa: CASSFTSGGQETQYF; cdr3_nt: TGTGCCAGCAGCTTCACTAGCGGGGGGCAAGAGACCCAGTACTTC
clone_size: .; v_call: TRBV9; d_call: TRBD2; j_call: TRBJ2-1; cdr3_aa: CASSVGPAGGDNEQFF; cdr3_nt: TGTGCCAGCAGCGTAGGACCAGCGGGGGGTGACAATGAGCAGTTCTTC
clone_size: .; v_call: TRBV18; d_call: .; j_call: TRBJ2-2; cdr3_aa: CASSTNSAGELFF; cdr3_nt: TGTGCCAGCTCAACCAATTCAGCCGGGGAGCTGTTTTTT
clone_size: .; v_call: TRBV4-2; d_call: .; j_call: TRBJ1-2; cdr3_aa: CASSQDAQDGGGYTF; cdr3_nt: TGTGCCAGCAGCCAAGATGCCCAGGACGGAGGCGGCTACACCTTC
clone_size: once; v_call: TRBV10-2; d_call: TRBD2; j_call: TRBJ2-5; cdr3_aa: CASSELGLAGGYQETQYF; cdr3_nt: TGCGCCAGCAGTGAGCTGGGACTAGCGGGGGGGTACCAAGAGACCCAGTACTTC
clone_size: .; v_call: TRBV7-9; d_call: .; j_call: TRBJ1-1; cdr3_aa: CASSPNNRDTEAFF; cdr3_nt: TGTGCCAGCAGCCCCAACAACAGGGACACTGAAGCTTTCTTT
clone_size: .; v_call: TRBV7-2; d_call: TRBD1; j_call: TRBJ1-3; cdr3_aa: CASSPIGGWGGNTIYF; cdr3_nt: TGTGCCAGCAGCCCAATAGGGGGCTGGGGAGGAAACACCATATATTTT